This T cell receptor (beta chain) was obtained from a study of Graves' ophthalmopathy and Graves' hyperthyroidism. Clinical symptoms, serum thyroxine, TRAb, thyroid ultrasound and orbital computed tomography formed the basis of diagnosis. The CDR3 contains 16 residues. V was shortened by 2 bases and J by 2 bases, with 13 bases between the two germline ends. CDR1 is SGHVS and CDR2 is FQNEAQ in the germline V gene. This clonotype was recorded many times. TCR beta CDR3 amplification used RNA transcripts. First-round RT-PCR employed HTBI primers, with a second-round multiplex PCR after it. One entry per CDR3 protein, called by TCRdb with MiXCR from the multiplex PCR reads. The sample lists around 660,000 distinct CDR3 sequences; roughly two fifths were seen once.

The sequencing sample was made of peripheral blood. V gene TRBV7-8 combines with J gene TRBJ1-5; no reliable D call. This receptor was identified in an adult man with Graves' ophthalmopathy. CDR3 nucleotide sequence: TGTGCCAGCAGCTTATGGGGAGGATTTGGCAATCAGCCCCAGCATTTT. This translates into CASSLWGGFGNQPQHF.